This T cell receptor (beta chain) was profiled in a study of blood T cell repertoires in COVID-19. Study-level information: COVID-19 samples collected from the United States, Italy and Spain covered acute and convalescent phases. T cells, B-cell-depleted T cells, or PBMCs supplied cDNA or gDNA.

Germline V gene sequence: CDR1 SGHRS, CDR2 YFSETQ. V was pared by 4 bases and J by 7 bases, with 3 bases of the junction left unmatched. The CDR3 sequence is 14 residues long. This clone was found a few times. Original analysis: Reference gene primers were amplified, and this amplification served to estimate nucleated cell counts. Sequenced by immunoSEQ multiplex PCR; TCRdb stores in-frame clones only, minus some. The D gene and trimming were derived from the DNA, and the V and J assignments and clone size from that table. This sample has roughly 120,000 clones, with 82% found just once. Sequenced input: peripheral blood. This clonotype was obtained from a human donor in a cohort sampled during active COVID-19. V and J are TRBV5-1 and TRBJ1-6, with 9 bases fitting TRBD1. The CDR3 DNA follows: TGCGCCAGCAGCCCAGGACAGGGGAATTCACCCCTCCACTTT. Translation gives CASSPGQGNSPLHF.